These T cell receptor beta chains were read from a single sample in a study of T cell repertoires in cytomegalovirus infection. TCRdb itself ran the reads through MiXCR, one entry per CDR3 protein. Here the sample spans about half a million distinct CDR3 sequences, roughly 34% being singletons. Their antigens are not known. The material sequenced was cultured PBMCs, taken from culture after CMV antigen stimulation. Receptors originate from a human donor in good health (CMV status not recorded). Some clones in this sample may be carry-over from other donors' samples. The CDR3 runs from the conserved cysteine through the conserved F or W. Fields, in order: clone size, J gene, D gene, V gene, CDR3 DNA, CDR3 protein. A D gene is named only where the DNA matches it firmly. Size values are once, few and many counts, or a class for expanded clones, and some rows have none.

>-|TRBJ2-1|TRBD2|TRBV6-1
TGTGCCAGCAGTTACGGGACTACATCCTACAATGAGCAGTTCTTC
CASSYGTTSYNEQFF
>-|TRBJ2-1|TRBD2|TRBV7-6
TGTGCCAGCAGCTTAGTCATTTCGACTAGCGGGAGGAATGAGCAGTTCTTC
CASSLVISTSGRNEQFF
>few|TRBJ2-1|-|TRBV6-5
TGTGCCAGCAGTTACCGAGGAGGAGTGAATGAGCAGTTCTTC
CASSYRGGVNEQFF
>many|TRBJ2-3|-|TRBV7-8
TGTGCCAGCAGCTTGTACGAGCGGAGCACAGATACGCAGTATTTT
CASSLYERSTDTQYF
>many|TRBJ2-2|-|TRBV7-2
TGTGCCAGCACCCCCCGGCACACCGGGGAGCTGTTTTTT
CASTPRHTGELFF
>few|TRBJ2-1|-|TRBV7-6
TGTGCCAGCAGCCGAGAAGGGGTCTACAATGAGCAGTTCTTC
CASSREGVYNEQFF
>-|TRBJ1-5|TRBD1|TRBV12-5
TGTGCTAGTGGTTTGGGACAGGGTTTCCAGCCCCAGCATTTT
CASGLGQGFQPQHF
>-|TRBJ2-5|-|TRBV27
TGTGCCAGCGCGTTCGCCCCCTGGGAGACCCAGTACTTC
CASAFAPWETQYF
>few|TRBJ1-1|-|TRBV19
TGTGCCAGTAGTACCCGGGGCAGCGGCGTGTCAGCTTTCTTT
CASSTRGSGVSAFF
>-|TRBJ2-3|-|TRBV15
TGTGCCACCAGCACCCTGGGCTTGTACACAGATACGAAGTATTTT
CATSTLGLYTDTKYF
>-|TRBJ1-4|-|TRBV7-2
TGTGCCAGCAGCTTCGGGGGTTTTGCAACTAATGAAAAACTGTTTTTT
CASSFGGFATNEKLFF